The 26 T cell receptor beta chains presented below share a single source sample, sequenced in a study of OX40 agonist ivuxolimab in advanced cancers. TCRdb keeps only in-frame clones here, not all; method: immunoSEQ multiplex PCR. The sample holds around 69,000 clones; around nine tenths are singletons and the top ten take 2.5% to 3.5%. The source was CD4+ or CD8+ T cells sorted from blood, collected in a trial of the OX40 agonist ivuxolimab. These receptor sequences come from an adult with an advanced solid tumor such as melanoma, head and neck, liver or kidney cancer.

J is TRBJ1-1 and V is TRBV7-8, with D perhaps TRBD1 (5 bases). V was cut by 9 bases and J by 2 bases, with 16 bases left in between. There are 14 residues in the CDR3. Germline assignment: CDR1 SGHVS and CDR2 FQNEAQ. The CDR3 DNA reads TGTGCCAGTGGACCGACAGCTCCTAACACTGAAGCTTTCTTT. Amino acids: CASGPTAPNTEAFF.

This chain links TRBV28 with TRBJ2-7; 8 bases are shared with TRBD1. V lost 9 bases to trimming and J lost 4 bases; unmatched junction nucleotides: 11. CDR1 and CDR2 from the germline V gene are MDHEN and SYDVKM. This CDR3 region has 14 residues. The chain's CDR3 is CASRTGSTGYEQYF. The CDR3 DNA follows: TGTGCCAGTAGGACAGGGTCTACGGGTTACGAGCAGTACTTC.

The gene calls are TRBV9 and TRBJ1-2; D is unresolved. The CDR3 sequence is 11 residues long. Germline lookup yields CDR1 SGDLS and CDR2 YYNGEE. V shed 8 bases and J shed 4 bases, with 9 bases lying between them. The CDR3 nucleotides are TGTGCCAGTCAATCGGGCTATGGCTACACCTTC. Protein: CASQSGYGYTF. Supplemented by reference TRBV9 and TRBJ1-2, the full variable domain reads DSGVTQTPKHLITATGQRVTLRCSPRSGDLSVYWYQQSLDQGLQFLIQYYNGEERAKGNILERFSAQQFPDLHSELNLSSLELGDSALYFCASQSGYGYTFGSGTRLTVV.

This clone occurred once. The CDR3 sequence is CASSWGQGSQETQYF. The CDR3 DNA sequence: TGTGCCAGCAGTTGGGGACAGGGAAGCCAAGAGACCCAGTACTTC. The chain combines TRBV6-5 with TRBJ2-5, with 9 nucleotides matching TRBD1. Germline-derived CDR1 and CDR2 are MNHEY and SVGAGI. This CDR3 has 15 amino acids. Germline trimming cut 4 bases from V and 1 base from J; bases unmatched to any gene: 4.

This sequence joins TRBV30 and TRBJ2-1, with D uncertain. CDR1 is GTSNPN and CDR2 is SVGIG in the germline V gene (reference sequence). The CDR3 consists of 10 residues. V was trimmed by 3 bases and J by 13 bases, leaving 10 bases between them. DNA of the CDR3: TGTGCCTGGAGCGACTTCTCCCAGTTCTTC. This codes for CAWSDFSQFF.

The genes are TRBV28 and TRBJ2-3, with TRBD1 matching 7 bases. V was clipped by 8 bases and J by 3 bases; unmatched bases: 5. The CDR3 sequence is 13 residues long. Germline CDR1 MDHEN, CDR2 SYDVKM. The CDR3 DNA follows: TGTGCCAGCGCGCAGACAGGGACAGATACGCAGTATTTT. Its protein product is CASAQTGTDTQYF.

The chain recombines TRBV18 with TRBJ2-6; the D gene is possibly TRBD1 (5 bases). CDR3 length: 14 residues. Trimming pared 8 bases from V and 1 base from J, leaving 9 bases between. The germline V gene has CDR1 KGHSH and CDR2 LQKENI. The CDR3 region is CASRRESGANVLTF. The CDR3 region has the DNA TGTGCCAGCCGCAGGGAATCTGGGGCCAACGTCCTGACTTTC.

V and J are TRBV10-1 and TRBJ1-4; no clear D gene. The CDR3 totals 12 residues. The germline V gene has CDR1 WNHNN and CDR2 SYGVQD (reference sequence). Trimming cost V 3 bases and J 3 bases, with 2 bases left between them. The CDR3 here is CASSDPNEKLFF. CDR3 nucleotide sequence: TGCGCCAGCAGTGACCCTAATGAAAAACTGTTTTTT.

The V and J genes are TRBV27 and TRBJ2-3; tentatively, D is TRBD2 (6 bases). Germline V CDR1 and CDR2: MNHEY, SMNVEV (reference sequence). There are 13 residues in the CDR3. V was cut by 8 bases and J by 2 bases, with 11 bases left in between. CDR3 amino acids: CASGRDLTDTQYF. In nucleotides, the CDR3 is TGTGCCAGCGGGCGGGACCTCACAGATACGCAGTATTTT.

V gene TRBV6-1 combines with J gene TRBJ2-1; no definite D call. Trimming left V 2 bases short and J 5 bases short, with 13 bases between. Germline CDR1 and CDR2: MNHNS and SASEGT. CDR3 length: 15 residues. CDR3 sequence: CASSEPSAVDNEQFF. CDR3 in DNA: TGTGCCAGCAGTGAACCAAGCGCGGTAGACAATGAGCAGTTCTTC.

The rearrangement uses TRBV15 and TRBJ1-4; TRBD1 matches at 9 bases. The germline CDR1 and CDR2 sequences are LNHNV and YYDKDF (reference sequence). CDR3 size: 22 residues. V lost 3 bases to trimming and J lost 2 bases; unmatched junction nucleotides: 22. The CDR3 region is CATSRASLETGGWVSTNEKLFF. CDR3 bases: TGTGCCACCAGCAGGGCTTCCCTGGAGACAGGGGGTTGGGTTTCGACTAATGAAAAACTGTTTTTT. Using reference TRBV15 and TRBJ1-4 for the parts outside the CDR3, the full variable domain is DAMVIQNPRYQVTQFGKPVTLSCSQTLNHNVMYWYQQKSSQAPKLLFHYYDKDFNNEADTPDNFQSRRPNTSFCFLDIRSPGLGDTAMYLCATSRASLETGGWVSTNEKLFFGSGTQLSVL.

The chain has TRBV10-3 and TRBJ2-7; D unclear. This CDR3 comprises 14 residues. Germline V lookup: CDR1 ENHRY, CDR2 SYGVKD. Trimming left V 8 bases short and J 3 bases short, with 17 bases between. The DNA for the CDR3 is TGTGCCATCCCTGGGGTGAGGCCTCACTACGAGCAGTACTTC. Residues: CAIPGVRPHYEQYF.

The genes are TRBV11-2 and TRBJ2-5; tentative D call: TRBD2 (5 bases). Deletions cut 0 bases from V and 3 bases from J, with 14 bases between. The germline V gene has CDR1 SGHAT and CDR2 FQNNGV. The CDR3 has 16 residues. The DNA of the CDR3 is TGTGCCAGCAGCTTAGAGAGCGGTAACAATGAAGAGACCCAGTACTTC. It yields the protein CASSLESGNNEETQYF.

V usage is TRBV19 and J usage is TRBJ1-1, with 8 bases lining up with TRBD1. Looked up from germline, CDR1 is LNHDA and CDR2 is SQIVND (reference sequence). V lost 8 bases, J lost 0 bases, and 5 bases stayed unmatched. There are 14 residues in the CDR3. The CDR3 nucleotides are TGTGCCAGTCAGACAGGGGTACTGAACACTGAAGCTTTCTTT. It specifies CASQTGVLNTEAFF.

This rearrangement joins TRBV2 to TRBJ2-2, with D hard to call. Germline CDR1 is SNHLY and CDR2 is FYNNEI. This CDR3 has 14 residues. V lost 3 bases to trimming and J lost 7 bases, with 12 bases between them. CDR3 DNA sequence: TGTGCCAGCAGTGATCTGGCAGACGGCGGGGAGCTGTTTTTT. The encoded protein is CASSDLADGGELFF.

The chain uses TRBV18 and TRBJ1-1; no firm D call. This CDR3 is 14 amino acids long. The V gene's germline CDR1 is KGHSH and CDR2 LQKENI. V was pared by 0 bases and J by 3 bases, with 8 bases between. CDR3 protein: CASSPPAVYTEAFF. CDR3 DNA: TGTGCCAGCTCACCACCTGCGGTTTACACTGAAGCTTTCTTT.

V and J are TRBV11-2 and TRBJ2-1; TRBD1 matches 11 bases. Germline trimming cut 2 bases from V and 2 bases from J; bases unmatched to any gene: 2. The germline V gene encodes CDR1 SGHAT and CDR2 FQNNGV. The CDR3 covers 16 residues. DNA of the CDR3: TGTGCCAGCAGCTTACGGGACAGGGGGACCTACAATGAGCAGTTCTTC. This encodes CASSLRDRGTYNEQFF.

CDR3 nucleotide sequence: TGTGCCAGTAGTATTTTAGGGGAGACCCAGTACTTC. It is translated as CASSILGETQYF. This rearrangement joins TRBV19 to TRBJ2-5; D unclear. Germline CDR1 is LNHDA and CDR2 is SQIVND (reference sequence). V was shortened by 3 bases and J by 5 bases, with 7 bases between the two germline ends. This CDR3 has 12 amino acids.

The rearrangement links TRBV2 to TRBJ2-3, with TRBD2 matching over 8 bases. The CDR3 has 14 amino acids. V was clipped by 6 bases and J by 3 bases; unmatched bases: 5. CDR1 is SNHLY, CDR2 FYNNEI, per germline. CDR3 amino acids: CASRLLAGTDTQYF. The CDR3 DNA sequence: TGTGCCAGCAGGTTGTTAGCGGGAACAGATACGCAGTATTTT.

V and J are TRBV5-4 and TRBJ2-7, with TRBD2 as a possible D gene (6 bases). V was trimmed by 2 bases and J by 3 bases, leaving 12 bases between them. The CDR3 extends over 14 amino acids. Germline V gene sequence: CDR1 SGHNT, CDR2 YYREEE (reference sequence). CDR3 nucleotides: TGTGCCAGCAGCTTCCCCGGGGGAAGCTACGAGCAGTACTTC. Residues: CASSFPGGSYEQYF.

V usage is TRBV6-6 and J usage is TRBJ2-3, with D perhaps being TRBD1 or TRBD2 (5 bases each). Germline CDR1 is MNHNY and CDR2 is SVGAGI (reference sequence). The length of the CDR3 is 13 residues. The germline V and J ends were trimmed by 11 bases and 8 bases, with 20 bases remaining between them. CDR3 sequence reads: CACSGAEQGTQYF. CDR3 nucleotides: TGTGCCTGCTCCGGGGCGGAGCAGGGTACGCAGTATTTT.

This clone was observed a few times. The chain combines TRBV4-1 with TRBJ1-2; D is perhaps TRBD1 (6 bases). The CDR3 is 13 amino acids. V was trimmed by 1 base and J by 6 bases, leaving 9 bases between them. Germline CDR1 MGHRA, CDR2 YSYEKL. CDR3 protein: CASSQVRGDGYTF. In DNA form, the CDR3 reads TGCGCCAGCAGCCAAGTAAGGGGGGATGGCTACACCTTC.

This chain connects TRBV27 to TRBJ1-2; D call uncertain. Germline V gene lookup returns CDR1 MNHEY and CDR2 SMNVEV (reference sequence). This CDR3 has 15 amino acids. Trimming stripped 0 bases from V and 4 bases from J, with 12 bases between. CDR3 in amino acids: CASSLSLSAAYGYTF. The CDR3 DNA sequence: TGTGCCAGCAGTTTATCGCTTTCGGCAGCCTATGGCTACACCTTC.

In DNA, the CDR3 is TGCGCCAGCAGCGCGTCCCGAGGGGAAAAACTGTTTTTT. Translated: CASSASRGEKLFF. The chain couples TRBV5-1 to TRBJ1-4; D is unclear. V was clipped by 4 bases and J by 8 bases, with 12 bases between them. This CDR3 is 13 amino acids long. Germline V gene sequence: CDR1 SGHRS, CDR2 YFSETQ.

The CDR3 region has the DNA TGTGCCAGCTCACCACCTGGTCGAGATGAGCAGTTCTTC. Translating gives CASSPPGRDEQFF. The genes are TRBV18 and TRBJ2-1; D is unresolved. The ends were cut back, 0 bases at V and 8 bases at J, with 8 bases in the middle. The CDR3 is made up of 13 amino acids. The germline V gene has CDR1 KGHSH and CDR2 LQKENI.

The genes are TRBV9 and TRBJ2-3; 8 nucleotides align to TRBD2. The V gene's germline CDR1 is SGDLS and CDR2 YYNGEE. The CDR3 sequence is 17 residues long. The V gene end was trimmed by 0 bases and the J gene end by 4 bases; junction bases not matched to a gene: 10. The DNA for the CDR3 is TGTGCCAGCAGCGTAGAGGGGGACGGGAGGGGTGCAGATACGCAGTATTTT. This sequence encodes CASSVEGDGRGADTQYF.